This TCR beta chain originates from a study of blood T cell repertoires in COVID-19. For the study at large: Material from acute and convalescent COVID-19 was sourced from the United States, Italy and Spain. T cells, B-cell-depleted T cells, or PBMCs supplied cDNA or gDNA.

V shed 5 bases and J 0 bases; nucleotides not matched to a gene: 7. The CDR3 consists of 15 residues. Germline V lookup: CDR1 KGHSH, CDR2 LQKENI. In the authors' methods: Researchers report that nucleated cell counts were estimated from reference gene primer amplification. Produced via immunoSEQ multiplex PCR; TCRdb's table is partial and in-frame only. That table gives V, J and clone size, and the DNA gave D and trimming. Counted here are approximately 300,000 clones, around 88% occurring once; the ten biggest clones make up about 1.6%. The chain links TRBV18 to TRBJ2-7, with TRBD1 matching over 7 bases. The receptor's source is a woman in her forties or fifties with acute or convalescent COVID-19. Input material: peripheral blood. The CDR3 loop is CASSTSRDSSYEQYF. In DNA, the CDR3 is TGTGCCAGCTCAACATCCCGGGACAGCTCCTACGAGCAGTACTTC.